These 26 T cell receptor beta chains came from one sample sequenced in a study of T cells expressing NK-cell markers. Reanalyzing the 5' RACE reads, TCRdb keeps one entry per CDR3 protein, without DNA. The sample totals 120,000 to 150,000 distinct CDR3 sequences. Sequenced: blood T cells: a sorted CD56 or NKG2C T cell subset, CD4+ or CD8+ T cells, or bulk PBMC T cells (not recorded which). These receptors were collected from a man between 18 and 29 years old in good health.

The chain is built from TRBV29-1 and TRBJ2-1; TCRdb reports TRBD1, a call that lacks DNA to check it against. Per germline, CDR1 SQVTM and CDR2 ANQGSEA. The CDR3 runs 17 residues. The CDR3 protein is CSVSGTGDMSSYNEQFF.

The J gene is TRBJ2-5, the V gene TRBV20-1; the D call from TCRdb, TRBD1, cannot be confirmed without DNA. In germline, CDR1 is DFQATT, CDR2 SNEGSKA (reference sequence). This CDR3 is built from 12 residues. The CDR3 sequence: CSAWTNKETQYF.

The chain carries TRBV3-1 and TRBJ2-7. CDR3 size: 13 residues. The V gene's germline CDR1 is LGHDT and CDR2 YNNKEL (reference sequence). CDR3 loop: CASRAGVAYEQYF.

CDR3 region: CAISWDMTGGVTEAFF. V is TRBV10-3 and J is TRBJ1-1; TCRdb designates TRBD1, a call that cannot be tested without DNA. This CDR3 has 16 amino acids. CDR1 is ENHRY and CDR2 is SYGVKD in the germline V gene.

The chain is built from TRBV12-3 or TRBV12-4 and TRBJ2-1; the D call of TRBD1 rests on TCRdb alone, since no DNA is present to check it. The CDR3 is made up of 12 amino acids. CDR3: CASSSGGNEQFF.

The rearrangement uses TRBV4-3 and TRBJ2-1. The V gene's germline CDR1 is LGHNA and CDR2 YSLEER. This CDR3 has 15 residues. CDR3 in amino acids: CASSLRGETANEQFF.

J is TRBJ2-1 and V is TRBV28; with no DNA, the TCRdb D assignment of TRBD2 cannot be verified. Looked up from germline, CDR1 is MDHEN and CDR2 is SYDVKM. This CDR3 is built from 17 residues. CDR3 in amino acids: CASSTLLSGRAGNEQFF.

The chain combines TRBV13 with TRBJ2-2; the D call of TRBD2 rests on TCRdb alone, since no DNA is present to check it. Germline V lookup: CDR1 PRHDT, CDR2 FYEKMQ (reference sequence). The CDR3 is 15 residues long. The CDR3 sequence: CASHWGRSNTGELFF.

The rearrangement links TRBV6-4 to TRBJ2-1. CDR1 MRHNA and CDR2 SNTAGT come from the germline V gene. The CDR3 spans 14 residues. CDR3 loop: CASSDSNGGNEQFF.

V and J are TRBV24-1 and TRBJ2-3; there is no DNA to check the TCRdb D call of TRBD2. The germline V gene encodes CDR1 KGHDR and CDR2 SFDVKD. The CDR3 totals 16 residues. The CDR3 protein is CATSDLTGRATDTQYF.

The chain carries TRBV6-1 and TRBJ1-5; as DNA is missing, the TRBD1 call by TCRdb cannot be tested. The CDR3 consists of 14 residues. In germline, CDR1 is MNHNS, CDR2 SASEGT. The CDR3 spells CASSVGAQGQPQHF.

This chain links TRBV12-3 or TRBV12-4 with TRBJ2-7; absent DNA, TCRdb's TRBD2 call cannot be checked. This CDR3 is 17 amino acids long. CDR3 protein: CASSFPRASGGAYEQYF.

The rearrangement joins TRBV20-1 to TRBJ1-1; the D call of TRBD1 rests on TCRdb alone, since no DNA is present to check it. This CDR3 contains 11 residues. The germline gives CDR1 DFQATT, CDR2 SNEGSKA (reference sequence). CDR3 loop: CSATVGPEAFF.

The V and J genes are TRBV6-1 and TRBJ1-5; TCRdb lists TRBD1, though no DNA is available to test this call. This CDR3 is 15 amino acids long. CDR1 MNHNS and CDR2 SASEGT come from the germline V gene. This CDR3 is CASSVEGRLNQPQHF.

This sequence joins TRBV12-3 or TRBV12-4 and TRBJ2-2; TCRdb returns TRBD2, unconfirmable since there is no DNA. This CDR3 is 16 amino acids long. The CDR3 loop is CASSPDGTKNTGELFF.

The chain has TRBV19 and TRBJ1-1; without DNA, the TCRdb call of TRBD1 cannot be checked. This CDR3 contains 13 residues. Germline values: CDR1 LNHDA, CDR2 SQIVND (reference sequence). CDR3 sequence: CASSPLGGTEAFF.

The CDR3 loop is CASSYSSGYNEQFF. The chain combines TRBV6-2 or TRBV6-3 with TRBJ2-1. The CDR3 extends over 14 amino acids. The germline V gene encodes CDR1 MNHEY and CDR2 SVGEGT.

The chain recombines TRBV7-2 with TRBJ2-1; TCRdb names TRBD1, which stays unverified in the absence of DNA. CDR1 and CDR2 from the germline V gene are SGHTA and FQGNSA. The CDR3 has 14 amino acids. CDR3 region: CASSLTGDYNEQFF.

The chain links TRBV7-8 to TRBJ2-1; TCRdb indicates TRBD2, and absent DNA this call remains unverified. This CDR3 spans 12 amino acids. In germline, CDR1 is SGHVS, CDR2 FQNEAQ. The CDR3 spells CASSQASGSAFF.

The chain uses TRBV3-1 and TRBJ2-7; TCRdb's D call of TRBD1 is untestable without DNA. The germline gives CDR1 LGHDT, CDR2 YNNKEL (reference sequence). This CDR3 spans 13 amino acids. Here the CDR3 reads CASSPGRIYEQYF.

This rearrangement joins TRBV29-1 to TRBJ2-1; there is no DNA to check the TCRdb D call of TRBD2. This CDR3 has 15 amino acids. CDR1 and CDR2 (germline): SQVTM, ANQGSEA. The CDR3 region is CSVDSLTSGSNEQFF.

The chain links TRBV4-3 to TRBJ2-1; TCRdb gives TRBD2 as the D gene, but with no DNA this cannot be confirmed. In germline, CDR1 is LGHNA, CDR2 YSLEER. This CDR3 contains 18 residues. CDR3 protein: CASLVGWGGSGRVNEQFF.

The chain is built from TRBV23-1 and TRBJ1-5; TCRdb names TRBD1, which stays unverified in the absence of DNA. TRBV23-1 is an ORF, with its function uncertain. The CDR3 is 15 amino acids. Here the CDR3 reads CASPSGPRGTQPQHF.

The V and J genes are TRBV20-1 and TRBJ2-7; the TCRdb call, TRBD2, lacks DNA for checking. CDR3 size: 12 residues. Germline assignment: CDR1 DFQATT and CDR2 SNEGSKA (reference sequence). CDR3 in amino acids: CSAKLERPVQYF.

This rearrangement joins TRBV20-1 to TRBJ2-4. CDR1 is DFQATT, CDR2 SNEGSKA, per germline (reference sequence). This CDR3 is 12 amino acids long. The CDR3 protein is CSARGGQNIQYF.

This chain joins TRBV12-3 or TRBV12-4 and TRBJ2-1; TCRdb's D gene call, TRBD1, goes unchecked for lack of DNA. This CDR3 region has 13 residues. This CDR3 is CASGPRDLNEQFF.